The 28 T cell receptor beta chains below come from one sample, sequenced in a study of T-cell reconstitution after alpha-beta-depleted transplantation in children. Unique molecular identifiers were used in preparing the TCRbeta library. One entry per CDR3 protein, called by TCRdb with MiXCR from the PCR reads. The sample includes about 870,000 distinct CDR3 sequences, 16% of them seen just once. The specimen was PBMCs, mostly from graft donor cells, collected 360 days after TCRalphabeta/CD19-depleted stem cell transplant. The receptors stem from a male patient younger than 18 who had a stem cell transplant for acute lymphoblastic leukemia, so the T cells may come from the graft donor.

The chain is built from TRBV2 and TRBJ2-1; D possibly corresponds to TRBD1 (5 bases). The V gene's germline CDR1 is SNHLY and CDR2 FYNNEI. The CDR3 has 16 residues. The V end lost 8 bases, the J end lost 0 bases, and 17 bases lay between the germline ends. The CDR3, as DNA: TGTGCCAGCCAGTCCCCAGGGCCTCTCTCCTACAATGAGCAGTTCTTC. It encodes CASQSPGPLSYNEQFF.

This clonotype has a handful of counts. The rearrangement joins TRBV5-1 to TRBJ1-2; 8 nucleotides align to TRBD1. The CDR3 length is 15 residues. Germline-derived CDR1 and CDR2 are SGHRS and YFSETQ. V shed 2 bases and J 6 bases; nucleotides not matched to a gene: 9. Here the CDR3 reads CASSFPGQEVDGYTF. Here the CDR3 DNA reads TGCGCCAGCAGCTTTCCGGGACAGGAGGTTGATGGCTACACCTTC.

This clonotype showed up many times. The rearrangement uses TRBV5-5 and TRBJ2-5; 11 nucleotides line up with TRBD1. Looked up from germline, CDR1 is SGHKS and CDR2 is YYEKEE (reference sequence). The CDR3 extends over 15 amino acids. V lost 3 bases and J lost 5; bases outside the gene matches: 6. The CDR3 sequence: CASSSRTGGWETQYF. The CDR3 bases are TGTGCCAGCAGCTCAAGGACAGGGGGCTGGGAGACCCAGTACTTC.

The genes are TRBV11-2 and TRBJ2-7; a possible D gene is TRBD1 (6 bases). CDR3 length equals 16 residues. Germline lookup yields CDR1 SGHAT and CDR2 FQNNGV. Trimming cost V 0 bases and J 0 bases, with 12 bases left between them. In nucleotides, the CDR3 is TGTGCCAGCAGCTTAGAACTCGGGACAATCTCCTACGAGCAGTACTTC. It specifies CASSLELGTISYEQYF.

The genes are TRBV6-2 or TRBV6-3 and TRBJ2-1, with TRBD2 matching over 7 bases. The germline gives CDR1 MNHEY, CDR2 SVGEGT. V lost 6 bases to trimming and J lost 12 bases; unmatched junction nucleotides: 11. The CDR3 is 13 amino acids. The CDR3, as DNA: TGTGCCAGCAGCACGCTCAGCGGGATAGGGCAGTTCTTC. Translation: CASSTLSGIGQFF.

This clonotype was observed a few times. Germline is not matched at one junction end, which may reflect a read error. The chain couples TRBV20-1 to TRBJ2-1, with 9 bases fitting TRBD2. Germline values: CDR1 DFQATT, CDR2 SNEGSKA (reference sequence). The CDR3 runs to 14 residues. In DNA form, the CDR3 reads TGCAGTGCGAGAGGTAGCGGGAGAAAGGATGAGCAGTTCTTC. Amino acids: CSARGSGRKDEQFF.

V and J are TRBV7-9 and TRBJ2-7; 9 bases match TRBD1. The CDR3 has 14 amino acids. Germline V gene data show CDR1 as SEHNR and CDR2 as FQNEAQ (reference sequence). V was clipped by 5 bases and J by 0 bases; unmatched bases: 2. The CDR3 sequence: CASSKGQGSYEQYF. The CDR3 region has the DNA TGTGCCAGCAGCAAGGGACAGGGCTCCTACGAGCAGTACTTC.

A remark on this clonotype: A much larger clone lies a single base off, so this may be a read error. V usage is TRBV4-2 and J usage is TRBJ2-7; 9 bases match TRBD2. Per germline, CDR1 LGHNA and CDR2 YNFKEQ. The CDR3 length is 15 residues. As DNA, the CDR3 is TGTGCCAGCAGTCTCGGACTAGCGCCGTCCTACGAGCGGTACTTC. Amino acids: CASSLGLAPSYERYF.

The chain is built from TRBV29-1 and TRBJ1-2, with D perhaps TRBD1 (5 bases). This CDR3 is 13 amino acids long. V gave up 0 bases and J gave up 7 bases, with 12 bases separating them. Germline V gene sequence: CDR1 SQVTM, CDR2 ANQGSEA. CDR3 sequence reads: CSVEEPGGSGYTF. The CDR3 DNA sequence: TGCAGCGTTGAAGAACCGGGGGGGAGTGGCTACACCTTC.

This clonotype was seen many times. V gene TRBV5-1 combines with J gene TRBJ2-7; 11 bases match TRBD2. In germline, CDR1 is SGHRS, CDR2 YFSETQ. This CDR3 spans 17 amino acids. V dropped 2 bases and J dropped 3; count of bases not matched to a gene: 10. The CDR3 sequence is CASSLFSGRASGYEQYF. DNA of the CDR3: TGCGCCAGCAGCTTATTTAGCGGGAGGGCCTCTGGCTACGAGCAGTACTTC.

V gene TRBV5-4 combines with J gene TRBJ1-2; D may be TRBD1 (6 bases). With 6 bases removed from V and 4 bases from J, the gap between germline ends came to 13 bases. This CDR3 is 13 amino acids long. The V gene's germline CDR1 is SGHNT and CDR2 YYREEE (reference sequence). This CDR3 reads CASKMARGYGYTF. The CDR3 DNA follows: TGTGCCAGCAAGATGGCCAGGGGCTATGGCTACACCTTC.

J is TRBJ2-1 and V is TRBV7-3, with D perhaps given as TRBD1 or TRBD2 (5 bases each). The CDR3 runs 15 residues. The germline gives CDR1 SGHTA, CDR2 FQGTGA. V was clipped by 8 bases and J by 6 bases, with 20 bases between them. CDR3 bases: TGTGCCAGCCGACTGGGGGTGGGGCCCTCCAATGAGCAGTTCTTC. This gives the protein CASRLGVGPSNEQFF.

There are a few counts of this clonotype. This rearrangement joins TRBV20-1 to TRBJ2-7; possibly TRBD2 for D (5 bases). Germline V gene sequence: CDR1 DFQATT, CDR2 SNEGSKA (reference sequence). The CDR3 has 13 amino acids. Trimming left V 2 bases short and J 5 bases short, with 13 bases between. The CDR3 region has the DNA TGCAGTGCTAGACGGCCAACGGAGGACGAGCAGTACTTC. It translates to CSARRPTEDEQYF.

V gene TRBV5-1 combines with J gene TRBJ2-3, with D uncertain. The CDR3 is 14 amino acids. Per germline, CDR1 SGHRS and CDR2 YFSETQ. Trimming removed 4 bases from V and 6 bases from J, with 15 bases in between. CDR3 sequence reads: CASSLRLLPDTQYF. The CDR3 coding sequence is TGCGCCAGCAGCCTCCGACTCCTCCCCGATACGCAGTATTTT.

This chain links TRBV5-1 with TRBJ2-7, with TRBD2 as a possible D gene (6 bases). Trimming removed 4 bases from V and 5 bases from J, with 16 bases in between. The CDR3 has 14 residues. CDR1 and CDR2 (germline): SGHRS, YFSETQ. CDR3 residues: CASSLGDFLDEQYF. The CDR3 DNA reads as TGCGCCAGCAGCCTCGGGGACTTTTTAGACGAGCAGTACTTC.

This clonotype occurred many times. The chain recombines TRBV5-1 with TRBJ2-1; 7 bases align to TRBD2. Germline V gives CDR1 SGHRS, CDR2 YFSETQ. The trim removed 5 bases at V and 1 base at J, leaving 6 bases unmatched. CDR3 length: 15 residues. This chain's CDR3 is CASSDSSGSYNEQFF. As DNA, the CDR3 is TGCGCCAGCAGTGATTCTAGCGGATCCTACAATGAGCAGTTCTTC.

CDR3 residues: CASSLPSRQTQYF. Here the CDR3 DNA reads TGTGCCAGCAGTTTACCCAGCAGGCAGACCCAGTACTTC. V and J are TRBV27 and TRBJ2-5; no definite D call. Germline V gene lookup returns CDR1 MNHEY and CDR2 SMNVEV (reference sequence). V lost 2 bases to trimming and J lost 6 bases, with 10 bases between them. The CDR3 is made up of 13 amino acids.

The V gene is TRBV5-4, the J gene TRBJ2-7; TRBD1 matches 9 bases. The germline V gene has CDR1 SGHNT and CDR2 YYREEE (reference sequence). The length of the CDR3 is 16 residues. With V trimmed by 3 bases and J by 3 bases, 10 bases remained unmatched. The CDR3 protein is CASSYIQRQGGYEQYF. The CDR3, as DNA: TGTGCCAGCAGCTATATCCAGCGACAGGGGGGCTACGAGCAGTACTTC.

The genes are TRBV2 and TRBJ2-7; D may be TRBD1 (5 bases). The CDR3 consists of 14 residues. Germline assignment: CDR1 SNHLY and CDR2 FYNNEI. The ends were cut back, 4 bases at V and 2 bases at J, with 12 bases in the middle. CDR3 DNA sequence: TGTGCCAGCAGTGTGGGCAGGGCCCCCTACGAGCAGTACTTC. Translated: CASSVGRAPYEQYF.

This clonotype has a handful of counts. The chain carries TRBV9 and TRBJ2-7, with 7 nucleotides matching TRBD2. V lost 0 bases, J lost 4 bases, and 4 bases stayed unmatched. The CDR3 loop spans 14 amino acids. The V gene's germline CDR1 is SGDLS and CDR2 YYNGEE. The CDR3, as DNA: TGTGCCAGCAGCGTAGGAGTGGGAGGGTACGAGCAGTACTTC. Translating it yields CASSVGVGGYEQYF.

V usage is TRBV12-5 and J usage is TRBJ2-7; D perhaps matches TRBD2 (5 bases). The CDR3 loop spans 14 amino acids. Germline V gene sequence: CDR1 LGHNT, CDR2 FRNRAP. Trimming pared 0 bases from V and 4 bases from J, leaving 10 bases between. The CDR3 sequence is CASGLVYRGYEQYF. The CDR3 region has the DNA TGTGCTAGTGGTTTGGTCTACAGAGGGTACGAGCAGTACTTC.

The chain combines TRBV28 with TRBJ2-5, with 10 positions matching TRBD2. The V segment lost 4 bases and the J segment 0 bases; nucleotides outside the gene matches: 5. This CDR3 is 16 amino acids long. Germline CDR1 and CDR2: MDHEN and SYDVKM. Here the CDR3 reads CASSSRGTSDQETQYF. DNA of the CDR3: TGTGCCAGCAGTTCCCGGGGGACTAGCGACCAAGAGACCCAGTACTTC.

This clonotype showed up just a few times. The genes are TRBV5-1 and TRBJ2-7; TRBD2 matches 11 bases. The CDR3 totals 15 residues. Germline loops: CDR1 SGHRS, CDR2 YFSETQ. The V segment lost 0 bases and the J segment 5 bases; nucleotides outside the gene matches: 4. CDR3 in DNA: TGCGCCAGCAGCTTGGGAACTAGCGGGAGAAACGAGCAGTACTTC. Translation gives CASSLGTSGRNEQYF.

CDR3 DNA: TGTGCCAGCAGTTTTAGATTTTGGGGGAGTAGCGGGTATCAGTACAATGAGCAGTTCTTC. This sequence encodes CASSFRFWGSSGYQYNEQFF. The chain uses TRBV28 and TRBJ2-1, with TRBD2 matching over 7 bases. The J segment lost 4 bases and the V segment lost 3 bases, leaving 21 bases of the junction unmatched. Per the germline V gene, CDR1 is MDHEN and CDR2 is SYDVKM. The CDR3 extends over 20 amino acids.

This clonotype turned up a few times. The rearrangement joins TRBV4-2 to TRBJ2-7; 8 bases map to TRBD2. J gave up 1 base and V 3 bases, and 5 bases lay outside the gene matches. The CDR3 covers 15 residues. Germline CDR1 LGHNA, CDR2 YNFKEQ. This chain's CDR3 is CASSQPVAGSYEQYF. The CDR3, as DNA: TGTGCCAGCAGCCAGCCCGTAGCGGGGTCCTACGAGCAGTACTTC.

This clonotype came up many times. This chain connects TRBV19 to TRBJ2-7, with D hard to call. V lost 9 bases and J lost 3, with 0 bases in between. CDR1 and CDR2 from the germline V gene are LNHDA and SQIVND (reference sequence). This CDR3 comprises 8 residues. The CDR3 DNA is TGTGCCAGCTACGAGCAGTACTTC. Encoded protein: CASYEQYF.

The genes are TRBV24-1 and TRBJ2-5; no firm D call. The CDR3 consists of 15 residues. CDR1 KGHDR and CDR2 SFDVKD come from the germline V gene. The V end was cut by 1 base, the J end by 3 bases, with 11 bases between. The CDR3 DNA reads as TGTGCCACCAGTGATTTAAAGCCGCTGGAAGAGACCCAGTACTTC. This sequence encodes CATSDLKPLEETQYF.

The gene calls are TRBV24-1 and TRBJ1-5, with 7 nucleotides matching TRBD1. J lost 3 bases, V lost 10 bases, and 11 bases had no gene match. Germline V gene data show CDR1 as KGHDR and CDR2 as SFDVKD. The CDR3 is 15 residues long. The chain's CDR3 is CATATGNPTNQPQHF. The CDR3 DNA is TGTGCCACTGCGACAGGGAACCCCACCAATCAGCCCCAGCATTTT.